This record covers a single TCR beta chain. Sequenced by immunoSEQ multiplex PCR; TCRdb stores in-frame clones only, minus some. This sample carries 76,000 or so clones, about 86% of them seen once, and the ten largest clones take approximately 5%. Germline CDR1 SGHRS, CDR2 YFSETQ. The length of the CDR3 is 15 residues. Trimming removed 0 bases from V and 8 bases from J; junction bases left unmatched: 7. The data originate from a study of technical replicates of blood from several donors. The chain is built from TRBV5-1 and TRBJ1-4, with 7 bases lining up with TRBD1. The source is a human donor in good health. Some clones in this sample may be carry-over from other donors' samples. The source material was PBMCs. DNA for the CDR3: TGCGCCAGCAGCTTGGCCACAGGGGCGGAGGAAAAACTGTTTTTT. It translates to CASSLATGAEEKLFF.